This is a list of T cell receptor beta chains from one sample in a study of cytomegalovirus exposure and HLA in healthy donors. Generated by immunoSEQ multiplex PCR, the TCRdb table keeps only in-frame clones and is missing some. Of under 150,000 clones listed, under 90% were seen once; the top ten hold around 2.6%. The sequenced material came from PBMCs. These receptors were taken from a male donor in good health and CMV-seronegative. Each CDR3 is given with its conserved first and last residue. D genes are given only for firm matches. The size field is filled for only some rows; it gives once, few, many or a size class.

>14|TRBJ2-2|-|TRBD2|TRBV28
TGTGCCACCGTAGCGGGAGCGAACACCGGGGAGCTGTTTTTT
CATVAGANTGELFF
>12|TRBJ2-1|few|-|TRBV30
TGTGCCTGGAGTGTACGGGGGAATGAGCAGTTCTTC
CAWSVRGNEQFF
>16|TRBJ2-3|-|-|TRBV4-1
TGCGCCAGCAGCCGAGAAGTCGGTCGTGCCACAGATACGCAGTATTTT
CASSREVGRATDTQYF
>15|TRBJ2-3|once|TRBD2|TRBV6-6
TGTGCCAGCAGTTCAAGCGGGAGGCACACAGATACGCAGTATTTT
CASSSSGRHTDTQYF
>14|TRBJ1-4|-|-|TRBV6-6
TGTGCCAGCAATATACAGGGTGCACATGAAAAACTGTTTTTT
CASNIQGAHEKLFF
>14|TRBJ1-4|-|-|TRBV27
TGTGCCAGCATGCGGGCTGCAACTAATGAAAAACTGTTTTTT
CASMRAATNEKLFF
>15|TRBJ2-7|-|-|TRBV9
TGTGCCAGCAGCGCGGGGGGCCGGACCTCCTACGAGCAGTACTTC
CASSAGGRTSYEQYF
>13|TRBJ2-7|-|-|TRBV29-1
TGCAGCGTGTCGACCAGGTCGGACTACGAGCAGTACTTC
CSVSTRSDYEQYF
>13|TRBJ2-5|-|-|TRBV5-1
TGCGCCAGCAGCCTAGGACAGCAAGAGACCCAGTACTTC
CASSLGQQETQYF
>11|TRBJ1-1|-|-|TRBV27
TGTGCCAGCAGAAGGGGTACTGAAGCTTTCTTT
CASRRGTEAFF
>13|TRBJ2-5|-|-|TRBV12-2
TGTGCAAGAAACGCGGGGGGCCAAGAGACCCAGTACTTC
CARNAGGQETQYF
>14|TRBJ2-1|-|TRBD1|TRBV7-9
TGTGCCAGCAGCCGGCCCGGGACAGTTAATGAGCAGTTCTTC
CASSRPGTVNEQFF
>16|TRBJ2-2|-|TRBD2|TRBV30
TGTGCCTGGAGGGTTAGCGGGAGGTGGAACACCGGGGAGCTGTTTTTT
CAWRVSGRWNTGELFF
>15|TRBJ2-7|-|TRBD2|TRBV29-1
TGCAGCGTTGGAGGTGGGACTAGCGGGCCATACGAGCAGTACTTC
CSVGGGTSGPYEQYF
>15|TRBJ2-1|-|TRBD2|TRBV11-2
TGTGCCAGCAGCTCCTTAGCGGGAAGAGGTAATGAGCAGTTCTTC
CASSSLAGRGNEQFF
>16|TRBJ1-2|-|TRBD1|TRBV5-4
TGTGCCAGCAGCTCTACGGGACAGTGGATGATGGATGGCTACACCTTC
CASSSTGQWMMDGYTF
>15|TRBJ2-7|-|-|TRBV4-3
TGCGCCAGCAGCCAAGTGTGGGACAAGGGCCACGAGCAGTACTTC
CASSQVWDKGHEQYF
>12|TRBJ2-1|-|-|TRBV11-2
TGTGCCAGCAGCTTAATGGCAAATGAGCAGTTCTTC
CASSLMANEQFF
>14|TRBJ2-7|-|-|TRBV6-5
TGTGCCAGCGGTCGACAGGACCTCACCTACGAGCAGTACTTC
CASGRQDLTYEQYF
>13|TRBJ1-1|-|-|TRBV7-3
TGTGCCAGCAGCTTATTCCAGAACACTGAAGCTTTCTTT
CASSLFQNTEAFF